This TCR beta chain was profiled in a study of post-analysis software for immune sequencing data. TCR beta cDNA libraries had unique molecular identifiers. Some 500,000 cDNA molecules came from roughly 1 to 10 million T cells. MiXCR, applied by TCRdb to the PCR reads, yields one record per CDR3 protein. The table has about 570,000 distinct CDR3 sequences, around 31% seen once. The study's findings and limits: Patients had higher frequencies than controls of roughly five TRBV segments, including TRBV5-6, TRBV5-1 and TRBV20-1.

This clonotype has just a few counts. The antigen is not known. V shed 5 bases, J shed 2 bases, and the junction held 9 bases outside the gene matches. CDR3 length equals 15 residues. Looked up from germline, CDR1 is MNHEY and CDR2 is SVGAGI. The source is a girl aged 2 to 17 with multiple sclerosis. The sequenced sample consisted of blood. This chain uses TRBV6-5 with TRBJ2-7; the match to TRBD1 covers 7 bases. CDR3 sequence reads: CASSRAGTETYEQYF. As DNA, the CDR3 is TGTGCCAGCAGTCGAGCCGGGACAGAGACCTACGAGCAGTACTTC.